This T cell receptor (beta chain) derives from a study of blood T cell repertoires in COVID-19. Study-level background: T cells, B-cell-depleted T cells, or PBMCs provided the cDNA or gDNA that served as material.

Authors' methods: How many nucleated cells were present was estimated from reference gene primer amplification. Sequenced by immunoSEQ multiplex PCR; TCRdb stores in-frame clones only, minus some. The DNA gave D and trimming, while V, J and clone size come from that table. The repertoire holds fewer than 250,000 clones, with approximately 81% as singletons. Sequenced input: PBMCs or T cells enriched from blood (not recorded which). This TCR was sampled from a woman between 45 and 60 years old with acute COVID-19.

Written as DNA, the CDR3 is TGTGCCAGTCTGAGCGCCGGGACAGGGGGCCTCCTGGGTGAAAAACTGTTTTTT. It encodes CASLSAGTGGLLGEKLFF. The chain has TRBV28 and TRBJ1-4; 12 positions match TRBD1. This CDR3 spans 18 amino acids. V shed 9 bases and J 7 bases; nucleotides not matched to a gene: 18. Germline CDR1 reads MDHEN; CDR2 reads SYDVKM.